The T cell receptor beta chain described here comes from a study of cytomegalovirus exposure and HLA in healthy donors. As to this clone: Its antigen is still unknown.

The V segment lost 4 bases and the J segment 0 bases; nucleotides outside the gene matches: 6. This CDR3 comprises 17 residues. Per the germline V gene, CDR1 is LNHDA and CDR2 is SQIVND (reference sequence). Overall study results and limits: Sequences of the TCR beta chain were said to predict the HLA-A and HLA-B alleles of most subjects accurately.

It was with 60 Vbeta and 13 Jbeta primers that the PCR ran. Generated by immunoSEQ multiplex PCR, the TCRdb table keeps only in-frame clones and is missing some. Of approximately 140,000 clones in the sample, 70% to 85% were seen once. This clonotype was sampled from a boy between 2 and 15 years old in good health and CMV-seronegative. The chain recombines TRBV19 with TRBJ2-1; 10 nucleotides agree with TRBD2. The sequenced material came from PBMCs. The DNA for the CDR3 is TGTGCCAGTAGTACCGGACTAGCGGCCTTCTCCTACAATGAGCAGTTCTTC. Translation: CASSTGLAAFSYNEQFF.